The clone carrying this TCR beta chain was picked up a small number of times. What it recognizes is unknown. As the method for making TCR beta libraries, quantitative 5'-RACE with molecular barcodes was used. Each CDR3 protein gets one entry after TCRdb re-called the 5' RACE reads with MiXCR. The sample lists about 190,000 distinct CDR3 sequences; about an eighth were seen once. The sample is drawn from a study of CD8 T cells in ankylosing spondylitis. The germline V gene encodes CDR1 SGHDN and CDR2 FVKESK. CDR3 length: 16 amino acids. The junction had 10 bases not matched to a gene; V was cut back by 4 bases and J by 7 bases. Study-level results: Past studies reported some motif variants in reactive arthritis synovial fluid and blood. The authors reported significant enrichment of disease-linked clones in matched ankylosing spondylitis synovial fluid. Characteristic, it appeared, of ankylosing spondylitis blood was a TCR beta motif of eight highly homologous variants.

The specimen was blood, either unsorted or a sorted T cell fraction (not recorded which). This sequence was found in a female donor with ankylosing spondylitis or in good health (not recorded which). The chain combines TRBV14 with TRBJ1-1, with 12 bases matching TRBD1. In DNA, the CDR3 is TGTGCCAGCAGCCTCCATCTGGGACAGGGGGCGTTTGAAGCTTTCTTT. Protein product: CASSLHLGQGAFEAFF.